Detailed here is one T cell receptor beta chain. The target antigen is unknown. This record comes from a study of OX40 agonist ivuxolimab in advanced cancers. On the study more broadly: Each patient was given ivuxolimab into a vein every 2 weeks, at 0.01 to 10 mg/kg. The dose-escalation cohort was around 83% male, with a mean age of about 56 years, ranging about 23 to 79. 30% to 40% of patients had received prior checkpoint inhibitor therapy. The study, taken as a whole, reports: On average, a greater number of expanded clones characterised CD8+ T cells relative to CD4+.

Assay used: immunoSEQ multiplex PCR; TCRdb lists only in-frame clones, some missing. Of some 52,000 clones listed, approximately 95% are singletons. The sequences come from CD4+ or CD8+ T cells sorted from blood, collected in a trial of the OX40 agonist ivuxolimab. The sequence was obtained from an adult with an advanced solid tumor such as melanoma, head and neck, liver or kidney cancer.

CDR3 loop: CASSSPRDRAIYGYTF. Written as DNA, the CDR3 is TGTGCCAGCAGCTCTCCGAGGGACAGGGCGATCTATGGCTACACCTTC. The chain joins TRBV11-2 to TRBJ1-2; 9 bases are a match to TRBD1. Germline lookup yields CDR1 SGHAT and CDR2 FQNNGV. The ends lost 4 bases at V and 4 bases at J; junction bases unmatched: 10. This CDR3 has 16 amino acids.